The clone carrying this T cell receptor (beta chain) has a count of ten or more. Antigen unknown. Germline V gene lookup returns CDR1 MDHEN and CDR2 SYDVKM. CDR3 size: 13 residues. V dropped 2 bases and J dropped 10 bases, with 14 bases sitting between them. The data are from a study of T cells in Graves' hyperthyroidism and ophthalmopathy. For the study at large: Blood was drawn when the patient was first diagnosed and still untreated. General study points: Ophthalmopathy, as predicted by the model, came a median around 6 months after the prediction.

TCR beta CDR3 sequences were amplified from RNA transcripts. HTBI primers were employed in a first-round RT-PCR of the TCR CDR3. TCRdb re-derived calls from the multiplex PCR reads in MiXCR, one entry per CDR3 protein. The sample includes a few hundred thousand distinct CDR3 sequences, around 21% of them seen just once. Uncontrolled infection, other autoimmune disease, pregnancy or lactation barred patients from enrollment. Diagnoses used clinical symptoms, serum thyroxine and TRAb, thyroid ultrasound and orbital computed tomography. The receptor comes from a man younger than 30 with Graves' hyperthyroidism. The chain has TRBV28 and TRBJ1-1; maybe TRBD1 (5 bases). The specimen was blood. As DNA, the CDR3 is TGTGCCAGCAGTTTAACGGGGGATCGAGTAGCTTTCTTT. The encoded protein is CASSLTGDRVAFF.